This entry lists 17 T cell receptor beta chains sequenced from one sample in a study of T cell repertoires in cytomegalovirus infection. MiXCR was run by TCRdb on the reads, yielding one entry per CDR3 protein. The sample has 500,000 to 600,000 distinct CDR3 sequences, about 17% seen once. Material for sequencing was CD8+ T cells from PBMCs. These receptors were taken from a human donor in good health (CMV status not recorded). Some clones in this sample may be carry-over from other donors' samples.

Of note for this clonotype: A much bigger clone sits one base away, suggesting this may be a read error. The chain uses TRBV12-3 or TRBV12-4 and TRBJ2-7, with 8 nucleotides matching TRBD1. Unmatched junction bases numbered 12, after V lost 5 bases and J lost 3 bases. This CDR3 contains 16 residues. DNA of the CDR3: TGTGCCAGCAGTACCCGGGGACAGGCGTTTCACTACGAGCAGTACTTC. Translation gives CASSTRGQAFHYEQYF.

Ten or more counts support this clonotype. CDR3 DNA sequence: TGTGCCAGCAGCCCTAGCGCGCTGGGGGTGACAGATACGCAGTATTTT. This translates into CASSPSALGVTDTQYF. The chain couples TRBV12-3 or TRBV12-4 to TRBJ2-3; a possible D gene is TRBD2 (6 bases). The CDR3 sequence is 16 residues long. The V and J ends lost 6 bases and 3 bases respectively, with 19 bases between them.

This rearrangement joins TRBV10-2 to TRBJ2-3; possible D gene TRBD2, 7 bases. The CDR3 has 13 amino acids. Germline V gene sequence: CDR1 WSHSY, CDR2 SAAADI. Trimming stripped 8 bases from V and 4 bases from J, with 13 bases between. The CDR3 DNA reads TGCGCCAGCGGAGGGGGGGGGGCAGATACGCAGTATTTT. Translated, it gives CASGGGGADTQYF.

Turning to this clonotype: The CDR3 does not close with the conserved phenylalanine or tryptophan, likely indicating a read error. The rearrangement uses TRBV28 and TRBJ1-2; D uncertain. V shed 5 bases and J shed 5 bases, with 21 bases lying between them. Germline V gives CDR1 MDHEN, CDR2 SYDVKM. The CDR3 has 16 residues. DNA for the CDR3: TGTGCCAGCAGTATACCTCGGGAACGGACCGTATATGGCTACACCTTA. It specifies CASSIPRERTVYGYTL.

There are a few counts of this clonotype. The genes are TRBV28 and TRBJ2-3, with TRBD1 matching 8 bases. V dropped 5 bases and J dropped 4; count of bases not matched to a gene: 8. This CDR3 has 15 residues. Germline V lookup: CDR1 MDHEN, CDR2 SYDVKM. CDR3: CASSVRQGWADTQYF. The CDR3 DNA sequence: TGTGCCAGCAGTGTCCGACAGGGGTGGGCAGATACGCAGTATTTT.

This clonotype was detected a few times. The J gene is TRBJ1-4, the V gene TRBV30, with a possible D match to TRBD1 (5 bases). CDR1 and CDR2 from the germline V gene are GTSNPN and SVGIG (reference sequence). The CDR3 has 13 residues. V lost 5 bases and J lost 6, with 13 bases in between. The chain's CDR3 is CAWGTGTYEKLFF. As DNA, the CDR3 is TGTGCCTGGGGTACAGGTACTTATGAAAAACTGTTTTTT.

The chain uses TRBV24-1 and TRBJ1-5; tentative D call: TRBD1 (5 bases). V lost 4 bases to trimming and J lost 0 bases, with 6 bases between them. This CDR3 region has 14 residues. Germline CDR1 reads KGHDR; CDR2 reads SFDVKD. The CDR3 sequence is CATSERGSNQPQHF. The CDR3 nucleotides read TGTGCCACCAGTGAGAGGGGTAGCAATCAGCCCCAGCATTTT.

This clonotype was counted at least ten times. This sequence joins TRBV11-2 and TRBJ2-1; possibly TRBD2 for D (7 bases). V lost 8 bases and J 8 bases, leaving 16 bases between the germline ends. Germline V gives CDR1 SGHAT, CDR2 FQNNGV. The CDR3 length is 13 residues. The CDR3: CASWEGGHHEQFF. The CDR3 bases are TGTGCCAGCTGGGAGGGGGGGCATCATGAGCAGTTCTTC.

This clonotype was seen more than once but under ten times. V gene TRBV6-1 combines with J gene TRBJ2-7; tentatively, D is TRBD1 or TRBD2 (5 bases each). The ends were cut back, 6 bases at V and 2 bases at J, with 23 bases in the middle. Germline V gene data show CDR1 as MNHNS and CDR2 as SASEGT. The CDR3 contains 17 residues. CDR3 protein: CASRGDQIEESPYEQYF. CDR3 coding DNA: TGTGCCAGCAGGGGGGACCAAATCGAGGAAAGTCCCTACGAGCAGTACTTC.

This clonotype was seen many times. The gene calls are TRBV5-5 and TRBJ2-3, with 11 bases aligning to TRBD2. This CDR3 has 17 residues. The V gene's germline CDR1 is SGHKS and CDR2 YYEKEE (reference sequence). The V gene end was trimmed by 4 bases and the J gene end by 8 bases; junction bases not matched to a gene: 15. CDR3 region: CASSPPRVAGGIVTQYF. The CDR3 DNA reads TGTGCCAGCAGCCCCCCGCGGGTAGCGGGGGGGATAGTTACGCAGTATTTT.

This clonotype was detected many times. The chain recombines TRBV28 with TRBJ2-5; tentative D call: TRBD2 (6 bases). Germline CDR1 MDHEN, CDR2 SYDVKM. V was shortened by 6 bases and J by 0 bases, with 14 bases between the two germline ends. This CDR3 comprises 15 residues. The CDR3 loop is CASSFNRDYQETQYF. CDR3 DNA sequence: TGTGCCAGCAGCTTCAACCGGGACTACCAAGAGACCCAGTACTTC.

Points on this clonotype: Mismatch with germline at one junction end may stem from a read error. In DNA, the CDR3 is TGTGCCAGCAGCCAGCCCGGGACTATAAGCTCTGGGGCCAACGTCCTGACTTTC. This gives the protein CASSQPGTISSGANVLTF. V is TRBV4-1 and J is TRBJ2-6; 7 positions agree with TRBD2. Germline V gives CDR1 MGHRA, CDR2 YSYEKL. The CDR3 totals 18 residues.

This clonotype has ten or more counts. V is TRBV6-1 and J is TRBJ1-1; perhaps TRBD1 as D (5 bases). The V gene's germline CDR1 is MNHNS and CDR2 SASEGT. Trimming left V 7 bases short and J 3 bases short, with 21 bases between. The CDR3 extends over 16 amino acids. CDR3 sequence: CASTLACNKGHTEAFF. For the CDR3, the DNA is TGTGCCAGCACCCTCGCTTGTAATAAGGGGCACACTGAAGCTTTCTTT.

This clonotype occurred a few times. The chain uses TRBV27 and TRBJ1-1; 7 bases are shared with TRBD1. CDR1 and CDR2 from the germline V gene are MNHEY and SMNVEV (reference sequence). CDR3 size: 16 residues. Trimming removed 4 bases from V and 0 bases from J; junction bases left unmatched: 8. This CDR3 reads CASSSPTGPLNTEAFF. The CDR3 DNA is TGTGCCAGCAGTTCCCCGACAGGGCCTCTGAACACTGAAGCTTTCTTT.

This clonotype was seen more than once but under ten times. The J gene is TRBJ2-4, the V gene TRBV13; D perhaps matches TRBD2 (6 bases). Germline assignment: CDR1 PRHDT and CDR2 FYEKMQ (reference sequence). The CDR3 runs to 16 residues. V shed 1 base and J shed 0 bases, with 10 bases lying between them. CDR3 in amino acids: CASSLAGTGAKNIQYF. The CDR3, as DNA: TGTGCCAGCAGCTTAGCAGGGACTGGAGCCAAAAACATTCAGTACTTC.

This clonotype was observed many times. This chain links TRBV9 with TRBJ2-7; 14 nucleotides align to TRBD2. CDR3 length: 18 amino acids. Germline assignment: CDR1 SGDLS and CDR2 YYNGEE. The V segment lost 0 bases and the J segment 5 bases; nucleotides outside the gene matches: 10. This chain's CDR3 is CASSVAPGTSGSMDEQYF. DNA of the CDR3: TGTGCCAGCAGCGTAGCTCCCGGGACTAGCGGGAGTATGGACGAGCAGTACTTC.

This clonotype was counted ten times or more. J is TRBJ1-1 and V is TRBV7-6; the D is unclear. The CDR3 is 14 residues long. Per germline, CDR1 SGHVS and CDR2 FNYEAQ. V lost 1 base, J lost 1 base, and 7 bases lay in between. CDR3 amino acids: CASSLESENTEAFF. DNA for the CDR3: TGTGCCAGCAGCTTAGAGAGTGAGAACACTGAAGCTTTCTTT.